These 30 T cell receptor beta chains were all obtained from the same sample, sequenced in a study of blood T cell repertoires in COVID-19. TCRdb's copy holds only in-frame clones and misses some; the assay was immunoSEQ multiplex PCR. The sample records fewer than 100,000 clones, roughly 89% being singletons. The material sequenced was peripheral blood. Receptors originate from a woman between 50 and 59 years old in a cohort sampled during active COVID-19.

This chain links TRBV7-9 with TRBJ2-7; 13 nucleotides line up with TRBD2. Germline V gene lookup returns CDR1 SEHNR and CDR2 FQNEAQ (reference sequence). CDR3 size: 16 residues. The junction had 13 bases not matched to a gene; V was cut back by 7 bases and J by 7 bases. The CDR3 spells CASTSSLGLAGREQYF. Written as DNA, the CDR3 is TGTGCCAGCACCTCGTCGTTGGGACTAGCGGGGCGAGAGCAGTACTTC.

This chain connects TRBV3-1 (or the pseudogene TRBV3-2) to TRBJ1-3; D unresolved. V was cut by 4 bases and J by 4 bases, with 8 bases left in between. CDR3 size: 13 residues. Germline assignment: CDR1 LGHDT and CDR2 YNNKEL (reference sequence). The CDR3 region has the DNA TGTGCCAGCAGCCTCCAATTGGGAAACACCATATATTTT. Translated, it gives CASSLQLGNTIYF.

The chain recombines TRBV6-5 with TRBJ1-4; 8 bases map to TRBD1. Germline trimming cut 6 bases from V and 10 bases from J; bases unmatched to any gene: 13. Germline CDR1 is MNHEY and CDR2 is SVGAGI. CDR3 length: 15 residues. CDR3 DNA sequence: TGTGCCAGCAGCCGAGGACAGGGCTGGGAGGGAAAACTGTTTTTT. Protein: CASSRGQGWEGKLFF.

This chain uses TRBV5-6 with TRBJ2-5; possibly TRBD2 for D (5 bases). The CDR3 is made up of 14 amino acids. Trimming removed 4 bases at V and 2 bases at J, with 12 bases between. Per the germline V gene, CDR1 is SGHDT and CDR2 is YYEEEE. The CDR3 loop is CASSPMRAQETQYF. The CDR3 DNA reads TGTGCCAGCAGCCCTATGCGGGCACAAGAGACCCAGTACTTC.

The chain recombines TRBV5-5 with TRBJ1-1; 7 bases line up with TRBD1. The junction had 9 bases not matched to a gene; V was cut back by 7 bases and J by 0 bases. Germline V CDR1 and CDR2: SGHKS, YYEKEE (reference sequence). CDR3 length: 15 residues. The CDR3 here is CASSQTGMMNTEAFF. CDR3 coding DNA: TGTGCCAGCTCTCAGACAGGGATGATGAACACTGAAGCTTTCTTT.

This chain uses TRBV7-9 with TRBJ2-1; possible D gene TRBD2, 6 bases. This CDR3 has 16 residues. In germline, CDR1 is SEHNR, CDR2 FQNEAQ (reference sequence). The V gene lost 1 base and the J gene lost 7 bases, with 17 bases spanning the gap. The CDR3 loop is CASSLGGDPRGNEQFF. CDR3 bases: TGTGCCAGCAGCTTAGGGGGGGACCCCCGAGGGAATGAGCAGTTCTTC.

The V call is TRBV4-2, the J call TRBJ2-1, with TRBD2 as a possible D gene (9 bases). Trimming removed 4 bases from V and 7 bases from J, with 41 bases in between. Germline CDR1 is LGHNA and CDR2 is YNFKEQ. The CDR3 is 23 amino acids. CDR3 in amino acids: CASSPQGTGFPRSGSLRWNEQFF. For the CDR3, the DNA is TGTGCCAGCAGCCCCCAGGGGACAGGATTCCCACGTAGCGGGAGTCTCCGGTGGAATGAGCAGTTCTTC.

Here the CDR3 DNA reads TGTGCCAGCAGTTTTGGGACTAACACTGAAGCTTTCTTT. This encodes CASSFGTNTEAFF. This chain uses TRBV28 with TRBJ1-1; D is perhaps TRBD1 (5 bases). The CDR3 consists of 13 residues. CDR1 MDHEN and CDR2 SYDVKM come from the germline V gene. The V end lost 3 bases, the J end lost 2 bases, and 7 bases lay between the germline ends. The full variable domain, in which reference TRBV28 and TRBJ1-1 provide the parts outside the CDR3, is DVKVTQSSRYLVKRTGEKVFLECVQDMDHENMFWYRQDPGLGLRLIYFSYDVKMKEKGDIPEGYSVSREKKERFSLILESASTNQTSMYLCASSFGTNTEAFFGQGTRLTVV.

The chain employs TRBV5-1 and TRBJ2-7; 11 bases fit TRBD2. Germline V gene sequence: CDR1 SGHRS, CDR2 YFSETQ. The V and J ends lost 1 base and 0 bases, in that order; junction bases with no gene match: 0. The length of the CDR3 is 15 residues. The CDR3 protein is CASSLTSGSSYEQYF. CDR3 bases: TGCGCCAGCAGCTTGACTAGCGGGAGCTCCTACGAGCAGTACTTC.

The genes are TRBV5-1 and TRBJ1-3; D uncertain. CDR1 and CDR2 from the germline V gene are SGHRS and YFSETQ. Deletions cut 7 bases from V and 3 bases from J, with 11 bases between. CDR3 length: 13 amino acids. CDR3 sequence reads: CASFGGFGNTIYF. CDR3 bases: TGCGCCAGCTTCGGAGGTTTTGGAAACACCATATATTTT.

This clone has a single count. The rearrangement joins TRBV7-9 to TRBJ1-1; D perhaps matches TRBD1 (5 bases). Germline-derived CDR1 and CDR2 are SEHNR and FQNEAQ (reference sequence). V was trimmed by 5 bases and J by 7 bases, leaving 11 bases between them. This CDR3 is 12 amino acids long. The CDR3 reads CASSRPGGEAFF. In DNA form, the CDR3 reads TGTGCCAGCAGCCGACCCGGGGGTGAAGCTTTCTTT. Based on the CDR3 plus reference TRBV7-9 and TRBJ1-1, the full variable domain is DTGVSQNPRHKITKRGQNVTFRCDPISEHNRLYWYRQTLGQGPEFLTYFQNEAQLEKSRLLSDRFSAERPKGSFSTLEIQRTEQGDSAMYLCASSRPGGEAFFGQGTRLTVV.

This clone was recorded only once. The chain uses TRBV3-1 (or the pseudogene TRBV3-2) and TRBJ2-3; 8 bases align to TRBD2. This CDR3 contains 16 residues. V dropped 4 bases and J dropped 0; count of bases not matched to a gene: 6. The germline V gene encodes CDR1 LGHDT and CDR2 YNNKEL (reference sequence). CDR3 bases: TGTGCCAGCAGCCTCACTAGCGGAATAAGCACAGATACGCAGTATTTT. Amino acids: CASSLTSGISTDTQYF.

V usage is TRBV2 and J usage is TRBJ2-5; D not certain. The V end lost 0 bases, the J end lost 3 bases, and 8 bases lay between the germline ends. Per the germline V gene, CDR1 is SNHLY and CDR2 is FYNNEI. The CDR3 covers 14 residues. CDR3 DNA sequence: TGTGCCAGCAGTGAAGCTTACCCTAAAGAGACCCAGTACTTC. Translating gives CASSEAYPKETQYF.

V usage is TRBV9 and J usage is TRBJ2-3; 7 bases line up with TRBD1. The CDR3 contains 16 residues. V lost 0 bases and J lost 2; bases outside the gene matches: 6. The V gene's germline CDR1 is SGDLS and CDR2 YYNGEE. The CDR3: CASSVGDSQNTDTQYF. In DNA form, the CDR3 reads TGTGCCAGCAGCGTAGGGGACAGCCAGAACACAGATACGCAGTATTTT.

This chain links TRBV4-1 with TRBJ2-7, with D perhaps matching TRBD1 (8 bases). With 1 base removed from V and 1 base from J, the gap between germline ends came to 11 bases. The germline V gene encodes CDR1 MGHRA and CDR2 YSYEKL. This CDR3 contains 15 residues. CDR3 sequence reads: CASSQAQGGSYEQYF. CDR3 in DNA: TGCGCCAGCAGCCAAGCACAGGGGGGGTCCTACGAGCAGTACTTC.

V gene TRBV9 combines with J gene TRBJ1-1; the D is unclear. The CDR3 loop spans 14 amino acids. V was trimmed by 3 bases and J by 2 bases, leaving 11 bases between them. Germline V lookup: CDR1 SGDLS, CDR2 YYNGEE. The CDR3 here is CASSAETLNTEAFF. In DNA, the CDR3 is TGTGCCAGCAGCGCTGAAACACTAAACACTGAAGCTTTCTTT.

The chain recombines TRBV28 with TRBJ1-5; D gene unclear. The V end was cut by 7 bases, the J end by 6 bases, with 13 bases between. The germline CDR1 and CDR2 sequences are MDHEN and SYDVKM. The CDR3 is made up of 13 amino acids. The CDR3 here is CASTTPGGQPQHF. The CDR3 nucleotides read TGTGCCAGCACAACCCCAGGTGGTCAGCCCCAGCATTTT.

This clone has only a few counts. The chain is built from TRBV6-5 and TRBJ2-5; D is undetermined. V gave up 9 bases and J gave up 6 bases, with 11 bases separating them. This CDR3 has 11 amino acids. Germline assignment: CDR1 MNHEY and CDR2 SVGAGI. The CDR3 nucleotides read TGTGCCAGTAGAAGCGTGCAGACCCAGTACTTC. Its translation: CASRSVQTQYF.

This sequence joins TRBV10-2 and TRBJ2-5; perhaps TRBD2 as D (6 bases). Trimming removed 6 bases at V and 5 bases at J, with 19 bases between. The CDR3 contains 15 residues. Germline-derived CDR1 and CDR2 are WSHSY and SAAADI. The DNA of the CDR3 is TGCGCCAGCAGAGAGGATGCGGGACGCGGGGAGACCCAGTACTTC. It encodes CASREDAGRGETQYF.

The CDR3 DNA reads as TGTGCCAGCAGCGTGGGACAGGAGGTGGGTGGCTACACCTTC. It is translated as CASSVGQEVGGYTF. This chain links TRBV2 with TRBJ1-2; 8 positions agree with TRBD1. Germline V gene data show CDR1 as SNHLY and CDR2 as FYNNEI. Trimming at V came to 6 bases and at J to 7 bases, leaving 10 bases not matched to a gene. This CDR3 is built from 14 residues.

As DNA, the CDR3 is TGTGCCAGTAGTGAGACTAGCGGGGGGTACACCGGGGAGCTGTTTTTT. Its translation is CASSETSGGYTGELFF. The chain couples TRBV19 to TRBJ2-2, with 13 bases identical to TRBD2. Trimming took 5 bases from V and 3 from J; bases not matched to a gene: 3. In germline, CDR1 is LNHDA, CDR2 SQIVND (reference sequence). CDR3 length: 16 residues.

The V and J genes are TRBV6-5 and TRBJ1-5, with D maybe TRBD1 (6 bases). The germline gives CDR1 MNHEY, CDR2 SVGAGI. The V end was cut by 6 bases, the J end by 7 bases, with 13 bases between. CDR3 length: 13 residues. The CDR3 sequence: CASSTSGVQPQHF. The DNA for the CDR3 is TGTGCCAGCAGCACCTCAGGGGTCCAGCCCCAGCATTTT.

The chain carries TRBV5-5 and TRBJ2-3; tentatively, D is TRBD1 (6 bases). The CDR3 runs to 13 residues. V dropped 2 bases and J dropped 4 bases, with 8 bases sitting between them. Per the germline V gene, CDR1 is SGHKS and CDR2 is YYEKEE (reference sequence). The CDR3 is CASSFAGADTQYF. The DNA of the CDR3 is TGTGCCAGCAGCTTTGCAGGGGCAGATACGCAGTATTTT.

This clone appeared a single time. The gene calls are TRBV14 and TRBJ2-5; possible D gene TRBD1, 6 bases. Germline loops: CDR1 SGHDN, CDR2 FVKESK. This CDR3 comprises 15 residues. V gave up 3 bases and J gave up 2 bases, with 13 bases separating them. The CDR3 reads CASSHAFGTQETQYF. CDR3 coding DNA: TGTGCCAGCAGCCATGCATTTGGGACACAAGAGACCCAGTACTTC.

This sequence joins TRBV2 and TRBJ2-7; 7 bases are a match to TRBD1. There are 14 residues in the CDR3. Unmatched junction bases numbered 9, after V lost 7 bases and J lost 3 bases. Looked up from germline, CDR1 is SNHLY and CDR2 is FYNNEI. The CDR3 bases are TGTGCCAGCATTTTAGAGGACAGGTACTACGAGCAGTACTTC. It encodes CASILEDRYYEQYF.

The chain joins TRBV30 to TRBJ2-2, with D perhaps matching TRBD1 (6 bases). Germline assignment: CDR1 GTSNPN and CDR2 SVGIG (reference sequence). V lost 5 bases and J 6 bases, leaving 10 bases between the germline ends. CDR3 length: 12 amino acids. The CDR3 protein is CAWRRGAGELFF. CDR3 coding DNA: TGTGCCTGGCGCAGGGGAGCCGGGGAGCTGTTTTTT.

CDR3 loop: CASSRGTSGSYEQYF. The CDR3 DNA reads as TGTGCCAGCAGTAGGGGGACTAGCGGGTCCTACGAGCAGTACTTC. The rearrangement joins TRBV6-6 to TRBJ2-7, with 12 bases fitting TRBD2. V dropped 5 bases and J dropped 1; count of bases not matched to a gene: 3. The CDR3 contains 15 residues. Germline loops: CDR1 MNHNY, CDR2 SVGAGI (reference sequence).

This rearrangement joins TRBV19 to TRBJ1-1, with 7 bases lining up with TRBD1. The ends lost 2 bases at V and 6 bases at J; junction bases unmatched: 6. The CDR3 spans 14 residues. Per germline, CDR1 LNHDA and CDR2 SQIVND (reference sequence). In DNA, the CDR3 is TGTGCCAGTAGTATACGAGGGGGCAGGGCTGAAGCTTTCTTT. Protein product: CASSIRGGRAEAFF.

This clone was seen more than once but under ten times. The rearrangement joins TRBV18 to TRBJ1-5; a weak D match, TRBD1 (5 bases). Deletions cut 4 bases from V and 9 bases from J, with 13 bases between. This CDR3 is 13 amino acids long. From germline, CDR1 is KGHSH and CDR2 LQKENI. CDR3 in amino acids: CASSLSDSRPQHF. DNA of the CDR3: TGTGCCAGCTCACTTTCTGACAGCCGGCCCCAGCATTTT.

This clone turned up a few times. The chain uses TRBV4-1 and TRBJ2-2; 7 bases are a match to TRBD1. The CDR3 contains 16 residues. Germline CDR1 is MGHRA and CDR2 is YSYEKL. Trimming at V came to 6 bases and at J to 0 bases, leaving 7 bases not matched to a gene. The DNA for the CDR3 is TGCGCCAGCAGATTCCGACAGGGCGCGAACACCGGGGAGCTGTTTTTT. Its protein product is CASRFRQGANTGELFF.